The TCR beta chain under discussion was sequenced for a study of early T cells in non-severe SARS-CoV-2 infection. Study-level information: Chains were not paired, and sequencing was done on bulk RNA from unsorted whole blood. Notes on the study in general: Matching against VDJdb likely underestimated virus-specific expansions, favoring anti-spike CD8.

Researchers attached unique molecular identifiers to individual cDNA molecules. In TCRdb, the 5' RACE reads were re-called with MiXCR into one record per CDR3 protein. The sample has 80,000 to 95,000 distinct CDR3 sequences, roughly 14% seen once. This clonotype showed up many times. Its antigen is not known. The sequence was collected from an adult who was a healthcare worker with PCR-confirmed SARS-CoV-2 infection or an uninfected control (not recorded which). Sequencing used whole blood.

DNA for the CDR3: TGTGCCAGCAGCCTGCGAGCCCTAGCGGGGGATTACAATGAGCAGTTCTTC. This codes for CASSLRALAGDYNEQFF. J is TRBJ2-1 and V is TRBV7-8; 10 bases line up with TRBD2. The CDR3 is made up of 17 amino acids. CDR1 and CDR2 (germline): SGHVS, FQNEAQ. The trim removed 5 bases at V and 4 bases at J, leaving 11 bases unmatched.